This TCR beta chain was observed in a study of T-cell memory formation after mild COVID-19. Whole-study findings and limits: Whether day 37 second-wave clones are SARS-CoV-2-specific was not confirmed.

This clonotype came up many times. Its cognate antigen is unknown. Germline values: CDR1 SGHRS, CDR2 YFSETQ. This CDR3 contains 14 residues. V lost 0 bases to trimming and J lost 6 bases, with 13 bases between them. A 5'RACE reaction primed in the constant segment made cDNA libraries of TCR alpha and TCR beta, and these carried sample barcodes and UMIs. TCRdb re-derived calls from the 5' RACE reads in MiXCR, one entry per CDR3 protein. The table lists some 280,000 distinct CDR3 sequences, roughly 16% of them singletons. Sequencing input: PBMCs or a T cell subset sorted from them (not recorded which). The chain carries TRBV5-1 and TRBJ2-7; maybe TRBD1 (6 bases). This receptor was taken from a man aged 18 to 30 who had mild COVID-19 (a few samples of this study predate the infection). Cell type and time point are not known. CDR3 nucleotide sequence: TGCGCCAGCAGCTTGGGTGCAGGGGATTCCGAGCAGTACTTC. Protein: CASSLGAGDSEQYF.